The clone carrying this T cell receptor (beta chain) has a single count. The entry originates in a study of blood T cell repertoires in COVID-19. Original data processing: Quantification of nucleated cells was approximated via reference gene primer amplification. TCRdb's table, derived via immunoSEQ multiplex PCR, lists solely in-frame clones and lacks some. V, J and clone size are those of that table, while D and trimming were read from the DNA. The repertoire holds around 150,000 clones, 70% to 85% seen once, with about 7.7% in the top ten. Unmatched junction bases numbered 5, after V lost 3 bases and J lost 1 base. The length of the CDR3 is 15 residues. Germline V CDR1 and CDR2: SGHTA, FQGNSA.

The specimen was peripheral blood. The source of this sequence is a woman aged 40 to 50 with COVID-19, enrolled during active disease. V usage is TRBV7-2 and J usage is TRBJ1-1; 7 bases fit TRBD1. The CDR3 DNA reads TGTGCCAGCAGCTTGGCAGGGGGGCCGAACACTGAAGCTTTCTTT. Amino acids: CASSLAGGPNTEAFF.